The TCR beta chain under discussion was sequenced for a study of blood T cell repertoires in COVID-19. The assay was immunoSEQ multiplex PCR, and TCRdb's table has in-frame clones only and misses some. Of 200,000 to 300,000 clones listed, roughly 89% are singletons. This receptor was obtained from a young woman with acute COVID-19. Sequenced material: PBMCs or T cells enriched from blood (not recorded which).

CDR3 protein: CASSQARSSGNTIYF. In DNA form, the CDR3 reads TGTGCCAGCAGCCAAGCTCGGAGCTCTGGAAACACCATATATTTT. This chain joins TRBV3-1 (or the pseudogene TRBV3-2) and TRBJ1-3; D remains unclear. Germline lookup yields CDR1 LGHDT and CDR2 YNNKEL (reference sequence). V dropped 1 base and J dropped 0 bases, with 7 bases sitting between them. The CDR3 spans 15 residues.